Each of the 25 T cell receptor beta chains below was sequenced from the same sample in a study of HIV-infected children after antiretroviral therapy interruption. Treatment: PENTA 11 planned treatment interruption arm or continuous ART arm. A 3' RACE protocol on RNA, with unique molecular identifiers, produced the TCR library. TCRdb called the 3' RACE reads again in MiXCR, with one record for every CDR3 protein. The table lists about 89,000 distinct CDR3 sequences, approximately 6.9% of them singletons. Specimen: CD45RA+ CD4+ T cells from PBMCs, pooled from several time points, collected from a donor given antiretroviral therapy, either interrupted or continuous. As to subset: naive CD4+ CD45RA+ CD45RO- T cells. These receptors were taken from a pool of human donors with HIV.

This clonotype was recorded many times. The chain has TRBV5-6 and TRBJ2-1, with 10 bases aligning to TRBD2. Germline-derived CDR1 and CDR2 are SGHDT and YYEEEE. The V segment lost 0 bases and the J segment 9 bases; nucleotides outside the gene matches: 6. The CDR3 loop spans 15 amino acids. DNA of the CDR3: TGTGCCAGCAGCTTGGGGCTAGCGGGAGATACTGAGCAGTTCTTC. Protein product: CASSLGLAGDTEQFF.

This clonotype has a count of ten or more. The gene calls are TRBV7-2 and TRBJ2-4; D gene uncertain. The V end was cut by 1 base, the J end by 0 bases, with 4 bases between. The CDR3 sequence is 14 residues long. The germline CDR1 and CDR2 sequences are SGHTA and FQGNSA. The CDR3 loop reads CASSLGVAKNIQYF. CDR3 nucleotides: TGTGCCAGCAGCTTAGGGGTAGCCAAAAACATTCAGTACTTC.

This chain uses TRBV27 with TRBJ2-1; unclear D gene. V was clipped by 6 bases and J by 6 bases, with 6 bases between them. Germline assignment: CDR1 MNHEY and CDR2 SMNVEV (reference sequence). CDR3 length equals 11 residues. The CDR3 protein is CASSLLNEQFF. Written as DNA, the CDR3 is TGTGCCAGCAGCTTGCTCAATGAGCAGTTCTTC.

This clonotype was observed many times. The rearrangement uses TRBV11-3 and TRBJ2-1, with 12 bases identical to TRBD2. The CDR3 is made up of 15 amino acids. Germline CDR1 is SGHNT and CDR2 is YENEEA. Losses at the gene ends were 3 bases for V and 5 bases for J; bases not matched to a gene: 2. The DNA of the CDR3 is TGTGCCAGCAGCTTTAGACTAGCGGGAGACAATGAGCAGTTCTTC. As protein: CASSFRLAGDNEQFF.

This clonotype has at least ten counts. The J gene is TRBJ2-3, the V gene TRBV28; 8 bases map to TRBD1. CDR1 is MDHEN, CDR2 SYDVKM, per germline. J gave up 3 bases and V 3 bases, and 5 bases lay outside the gene matches. The CDR3 sequence is 15 residues long. The CDR3 sequence is CASSFRGLGTDTQYF. The CDR3 DNA reads as TGTGCCAGCAGTTTCAGGGGGCTCGGAACAGATACGCAGTATTTT. The whole variable domain, remainder taken from reference TRBV28 and TRBJ2-3, is DVKVTQSSRYLVKRTGEKVFLECVQDMDHENMFWYRQDPGLGLRLIYFSYDVKMKEKGDIPEGYSVSREKKERFSLILESASTNQTSMYLCASSFRGLGTDTQYFGPGTRLTVL.

This clonotype has only a few counts. The rearrangement joins TRBV5-5 to TRBJ2-7, with D unclear. Trimming left V 3 bases short and J 7 bases short, with 8 bases between. Germline V CDR1 and CDR2: SGHKS, YYEKEE (reference sequence). This CDR3 has 11 residues. The CDR3 loop is CASSSFGEQYF. The CDR3, as DNA: TGTGCCAGCAGCTCTTTTGGGGAGCAGTACTTC.

This clonotype came up many times. The rearrangement uses TRBV9 and TRBJ2-5; D may correspond to TRBD1 or TRBD2 (5 bases each). CDR1 and CDR2 from the germline V gene are SGDLS and YYNGEE. The V end lost 4 bases, the J end lost 2 bases, and 15 bases lay between the germline ends. This CDR3 contains 15 residues. The CDR3 sequence is CASSSRTGTQETQYF. DNA of the CDR3: TGTGCCAGCAGCTCCCGGACTGGGACGCAAGAGACCCAGTACTTC.

This clonotype was detected many times. The chain is built from TRBV11-3 and TRBJ2-5; D perhaps matches TRBD1 (6 bases). The V and J ends lost 4 bases and 1 base respectively, with 13 bases between them. Germline CDR1 and CDR2: SGHNT and YENEEA. The CDR3 is made up of 15 amino acids. CDR3 nucleotides: TGTGCCAGCAGCTCATGGACAGATCCCCAAGAGACCCAGTACTTC. Its translation is CASSSWTDPQETQYF.

This clonotype has at least ten counts. This rearrangement joins TRBV20-1 to TRBJ1-5; D possibly corresponds to TRBD1 (6 bases). The CDR3 length is 13 residues. The germline CDR1 and CDR2 sequences are DFQATT and SNEGSKA (reference sequence). V shed 3 bases and J shed 7 bases, with 13 bases lying between them. The CDR3 region is CSAREGGSQPQHF. The CDR3 DNA sequence: TGCAGTGCTAGGGAAGGGGGAAGCCAGCCCCAGCATTTT.

In its sample, this clonotype was seen many times. V usage is TRBV20-1 and J usage is TRBJ2-1; 7 bases match TRBD1. The CDR3 is 16 residues long. The V segment lost 5 bases and the J segment 0 bases; nucleotides outside the gene matches: 10. Germline lookup yields CDR1 DFQATT and CDR2 SNEGSKA (reference sequence). The DNA for the CDR3 is TGCAGTGCTGAGGGGGCTAAAGCGGTCTCCTACAATGAGCAGTTCTTC. It yields the protein CSAEGAKAVSYNEQFF.

The table lists this clonotype with many counts. This chain uses TRBV12-5 with TRBJ1-5; D uncertain. Per the germline V gene, CDR1 is LGHNT and CDR2 is FRNRAP. The CDR3 totals 10 residues. V lost 10 bases to trimming and J lost 9 bases, with 10 bases between them. Here the CDR3 DNA reads TGTGCTACCGAACCGCGGCCCCAGCATTTT. This codes for CATEPRPQHF.

This clonotype was found many times. This sequence joins TRBV27 and TRBJ1-5; D gene ambiguous. This CDR3 has 15 residues. CDR1 is MNHEY, CDR2 SMNVEV, per germline (reference sequence). Trimming stripped 3 bases from V and 2 bases from J, with 11 bases between. DNA for the CDR3: TGTGCCAGCAGTTTGCAGAGTAGGGGCAATCAGCCCCAGCATTTT. Its translation: CASSLQSRGNQPQHF.

This clonotype was seen a few times. This rearrangement joins TRBV5-1 to TRBJ1-5; 8 bases match TRBD1. Trimming removed 3 bases from V and 9 bases from J; junction bases left unmatched: 8. CDR3 length: 14 amino acids. Per the germline V gene, CDR1 is SGHRS and CDR2 is YFSETQ. The chain's CDR3 is CASSSGQVNGPQHF. The CDR3 coding sequence is TGCGCCAGCAGCTCGGGACAGGTGAACGGGCCCCAGCATTTT.

This clonotype was recorded many times. The chain has TRBV2 and TRBJ1-2, with D unclear. V dropped 5 bases and J dropped 2 bases, with 6 bases sitting between them. CDR3 length: 12 residues. Germline assignment: CDR1 SNHLY and CDR2 FYNNEI. CDR3 amino acids: CASSSENYGYTF. In DNA form, the CDR3 reads TGTGCCAGCAGTTCAGAGAACTATGGCTACACCTTC. The entire variable domain, with the rest obtained from reference TRBV2 and TRBJ1-2, is as follows: EPEVTQTPSHQVTQMGQEVILRCVPISNHLYFYWYRQILGQKVEFLVSFYNNEISEKSEIFDDQFSVERPDGSNFTLKIRSTKLEDSAMYFCASSSENYGYTFGSGTRLTVV.

The table lists this clonotype with many counts. The chain employs TRBV3-1 and TRBJ1-1; D is undetermined. Germline CDR1 LGHDT, CDR2 YNNKEL (reference sequence). The CDR3 loop spans 15 amino acids. With 5 bases removed from V and 1 base from J, the gap between germline ends came to 14 bases. CDR3 DNA sequence: TGTGCCAGCAGCAGGCGGGTCGTACCGAACACTGAAGCTTTCTTT. It yields the protein CASSRRVVPNTEAFF.

This clonotype was seen a handful of times. This rearrangement joins TRBV15 to TRBJ2-5; D possibly uses TRBD1 or TRBD2 (5 bases each). The germline V gene has CDR1 LNHNV and CDR2 YYDKDF (reference sequence). CDR3 length equals 17 residues. V shed 3 bases and J shed 4 bases, with 21 bases lying between them. This CDR3 is CATSRWSGTQQGETQYF. CDR3 bases: TGTGCCACCAGCAGGTGGAGTGGGACCCAGCAGGGAGAGACCCAGTACTTC. Full variable domain (outside the CDR3, taken from reference TRBV15 and TRBJ2-5): DAMVIQNPRYQVTQFGKPVTLSCSQTLNHNVMYWYQQKSSQAPKLLFHYYDKDFNNEADTPDNFQSRRPNTSFCFLDIRSPGLGDTAMYLCATSRWSGTQQGETQYFGPGTRLLVL.

At least ten counts were recorded for this clonotype. The chain combines TRBV6-1 with TRBJ1-2; the D gene is possibly TRBD1 (6 bases). Per the germline V gene, CDR1 is MNHNS and CDR2 is SASEGT. There are 14 residues in the CDR3. With 2 bases removed from V and 6 bases from J, the gap between germline ends came to 13 bases. The CDR3 nucleotides read TGTGCCAGCAGTGAACGCGGCAGGGGTAATGGCTACACCTTC. Its protein product is CASSERGRGNGYTF.

The J gene is TRBJ2-1, the V gene TRBV5-1, with 11 bases that match TRBD1. J lost 2 bases, V lost 4 bases, and 5 bases had no gene match. Germline-derived CDR1 and CDR2 are SGHRS and YFSETQ. The CDR3 runs to 16 residues. The CDR3, as DNA: TGCGCCAGCAGCCCCGGGACAGGGGGGACCTACAATGAGCAGTTCTTC. It is translated as CASSPGTGGTYNEQFF.

This clonotype showed up many times. Written as DNA, the CDR3 is TGTGCCAGCAGTTACTTAAGAGGACAGAGGAACACCGGGGAGCTGTTTTTT. Translated: CASSYLRGQRNTGELFF. The chain links TRBV6-6 to TRBJ2-2, with a possible D match to TRBD1 (6 bases). The CDR3 contains 17 residues. Trimming pared 1 base from V and 1 base from J, leaving 13 bases between. Germline CDR1 MNHNY, CDR2 SVGAGI (reference sequence).

This clonotype came up many times. J is TRBJ1-2 and V is TRBV4-2, with a tentative D call TRBD1 (5 bases). The V gene lost 0 bases and the J gene lost 5 bases, with 13 bases spanning the gap. The CDR3 runs to 15 residues. Germline-derived CDR1 and CDR2 are LGHNA and YNFKEQ. Here the CDR3 reads CASSQENWGEYGYTF. In DNA, the CDR3 is TGTGCCAGCAGCCAAGAAAATTGGGGGGAATATGGCTACACCTTC.

This clonotype was seen at least ten times. V is TRBV5-4 and J is TRBJ2-3; tentative D call: TRBD1 (6 bases). CDR1 and CDR2 from the germline V gene are SGHNT and YYREEE (reference sequence). The V gene lost 0 bases and the J gene lost 4 bases, with 9 bases spanning the gap. The CDR3 runs 14 residues. The CDR3 DNA reads as TGTGCCAGCAGCTTGGGCAGGGGATCAGATACGCAGTATTTT. It codes for CASSLGRGSDTQYF.

This clonotype was seen ten or more times. The chain has TRBV7-2 and TRBJ2-7; D is unresolved. Trimming stripped 5 bases from V and 0 bases from J, with 14 bases between. The length of the CDR3 is 15 residues. Germline V lookup: CDR1 SGHTA, CDR2 FQGNSA. In DNA, the CDR3 is TGTGCCAGCAGCCCCCACCCGCGACCCTCCTACGAGCAGTACTTC. It translates to CASSPHPRPSYEQYF.

This clonotype occurred many times. The rearrangement joins TRBV12-3 or TRBV12-4 to TRBJ2-3; TRBD1 matches 9 bases. V trimming: 6 bases; J trimming: 0 bases; junction bases outside the gene matches: 4. There are 15 residues in the CDR3. The CDR3, as DNA: TGTGCCAGCAGGGGACAGGGTTCTAGCACAGATACGCAGTATTTT. As protein: CASRGQGSSTDTQYF.

There are many counts of this clonotype. The CDR3 loop reads CASSPRQAETVGYTF. The CDR3 region has the DNA TGTGCCAGCTCACCCAGGCAGGCGGAAACGGTCGGCTACACCTTC. This chain connects TRBV18 to TRBJ1-2; D not resolved. The CDR3 has 15 residues. CDR1 and CDR2 from the germline V gene are KGHSH and LQKENI. V was cut by 3 bases and J by 8 bases, with 19 bases left in between.

This clonotype was counted at least ten times. For the CDR3, the DNA is TGTGCCATCGGAACAGGGACAGGGGTAACCGATGAGCAGTTCTTC. Protein product: CAIGTGTGVTDEQFF. The genes are TRBV10-3 and TRBJ2-1; 10 nucleotides line up with TRBD1. V shed 8 bases and J 8 bases; nucleotides not matched to a gene: 12. This CDR3 comprises 15 residues. Germline CDR1 and CDR2: ENHRY and SYGVKD.